These T cell receptor beta chains were read from a single sample in a study of blood T cell repertoires in COVID-19. TCRdb keeps only in-frame clones here, not all; method: immunoSEQ multiplex PCR. The repertoire consists of tens of thousands of clones, with approximately 80% occurring once and the leading ten covering 5.8%. Sequencing input: peripheral blood. These receptors originate from a man in his fifties or sixties with active or convalescent COVID-19. Each CDR3 is given with its conserved first and last residue. Fields, in order: J gene, V gene, CDR3 length, CDR3 protein.

TRBJ1-6 | TRBV19 | 15 | CASSMTRDTAFPLHF
TRBJ2-7 | TRBV18 | 13 | CASSQRDSYEQYF
TRBJ1-1 | TRBV18 | 15 | CASSPADGANTEAFF
TRBJ1-1 | TRBV11-2 | 15 | CASSYGQGGSPEAFF
TRBJ2-3 | TRBV7-6 | 17 | CASSLAWSGGGLDTQYF
TRBJ2-1 | TRBV3-1/TRBV3-2 | 14 | CASSQGPGDLEQFF
TRBJ2-5 | TRBV6-5 | 15 | CASRQIQGLKETQYF
TRBJ1-6 | TRBV5-3 | 15 | CARSLRGSYNSPLHF
TRBJ1-2 | TRBV3-1/TRBV3-2 | 15 | CASSLTGGVYNGYTF
TRBJ2-7 | TRBV10-3 | 15 | CAISESRLAGGEQYF
TRBJ1-1 | TRBV6-5 | 15 | CASSYSARGNTEAFF
TRBJ1-1 | TRBV5-1 | 14 | CASSSMISNTEAFF
TRBJ1-2 | TRBV7-2 | 14 | CASSHTTGAYGYTF
TRBJ2-3 | TRBV6-1 | 15 | CASSEKWQGTDTQYF
TRBJ2-7 | TRBV6-2/TRBV6-3 | 14 | CASSLGQGAFEQYF
TRBJ2-1 | TRBV5-8 | 16 | CASSSFRGRSYNEQFF
TRBJ2-3 | TRBV4-2 | 16 | CASSQEEGGVGDTQYF
TRBJ1-2 | TRBV19 | 14 | CARGAGVKYYGYTF
TRBJ1-5 | TRBV6-6 | 14 | CASTSGSGNQPQHF
TRBJ1-1 | TRBV7-2 | 14 | CASSLRGGGTEAFF
TRBJ1-1 | TRBV6-5 | 14 | CASSSITYRGEAFF
TRBJ2-7 | TRBV27 | 14 | CASRAGTGVNEQYF
TRBJ1-5 | TRBV28 | 16 | CASSSEGGGDDQPQHF
TRBJ2-3 | TRBV9 | 16 | CASSVAAGGPTDTQYF
TRBJ1-1 | TRBV7-2 | 13 | CASSRDRVTEAFF
TRBJ2-1 | TRBV25-1 | 12 | CASGDLYNEQFF
TRBJ2-7 | TRBV7-2 | 15 | CASSLPAGGGYEQYF
TRBJ1-2 | TRBV4-3 | 16 | CASSQPPGQGNYGYTF
TRBJ2-3 | TRBV5-6 | 18 | CASSSARGAGARTDTQYF
TRBJ2-3 | TRBV7-9 | 14 | CASRANGGTDTQYF
TRBJ1-4 | TRBV6-6 | 14 | CASIDRAGNEKLFF
TRBJ2-5 | TRBV11-2 | 12 | CASSFAAETQYF
TRBJ1-2 | TRBV2 | 15 | CASRPGDSPYDGYTF
TRBJ2-7 | TRBV6-6 | 12 | CASRMTILGQYF
TRBJ2-3 | TRBV7-2 | 15 | CASSSPGGSTDTQYF
TRBJ2-3 | TRBV7-2 | 16 | CASSLRSGGAADTQYF
TRBJ1-5 | TRBV6-1 | 14 | CASSEVRVEQPQHF
TRBJ1-1 | TRBV5-1 | 13 | CASSVGGNTEAFF
TRBJ2-1 | TRBV4-1 | 16 | CASSQDTSGSYNEQFF
TRBJ2-5 | TRBV29-1 | 13 | CSVEVRGVRDQYF
TRBJ2-1 | TRBV7-2 | 14 | CASSLGLSGNEQFF
TRBJ1-2 | TRBV30 | 11 | CAWGGGAGYTF
TRBJ1-4 | TRBV9 | 16 | CASSVDPGVTNEKLFF
TRBJ1-1 | TRBV9 | 13 | CASSPQGYTEAFF
TRBJ1-5 | TRBV2 | 16 | CASSEGRPPGNQPQHF
TRBJ2-1 | TRBV5-4 | 16 | CASSLGPLAGDNEQFF
TRBJ1-1 | TRBV4-3 | 16 | CASSHSGQGGNTEAFF
TRBJ1-2 | TRBV7-3 | 13 | CASSSTGVYGYTF
TRBJ2-3 | TRBV9 | 17 | CASSSDHRDRGSDTQYF
TRBJ1-1 | TRBV2 | 15 | CASSVRGLPNTEAFF
TRBJ2-1 | TRBV7-9 | 13 | CASSETGGPEQFF
TRBJ1-6 | TRBV19 | 14 | CATAGQGYNSPLHF
TRBJ1-2 | TRBV25-1 | 16 | CASSEYTEGGSYGYTF
TRBJ1-5 | TRBV15 | 15 | CATSRAQGSNQPQHF
TRBJ2-5 | TRBV18 | 14 | CASSPPAERETQYF
TRBJ1-1 | TRBV25-1 | 15 | CASSDGTGGNTEAFF
TRBJ2-5 | TRBV13 | 14 | CASSTWTEGETQYF
TRBJ2-3 | TRBV9 | 17 | CASSYGLAGGGTDTQYF
TRBJ2-3 | TRBV11-3 | 15 | CASSPRGGSRDTQYF